Following are 19 T cell receptor beta chains from one sample sequenced in a study of cytomegalovirus exposure and HLA in healthy donors. Produced via immunoSEQ multiplex PCR; TCRdb's table is partial and in-frame only. The table lists about 150,000 clones, 80% to 90% of them singletons. The sample was PBMCs. The receptors originated from a man in his late teens or twenties in good health and CMV-seropositive.

This chain connects TRBV29-1 to TRBJ2-5, with TRBD2 identical over 8 bases. There are 13 residues in the CDR3. Germline V CDR1 and CDR2: SQVTM, ANQGSEA. Unmatched junction bases numbered 5, after V lost 3 bases and J lost 5 bases. The CDR3 DNA follows: TGCAGCGTTGAGCGGGGGGTAGGGGAGACCCAGTACTTC. Translation: CSVERGVGETQYF.

J is TRBJ1-4 and V is TRBV6-6, with a tentative D call TRBD1 (5 bases). This CDR3 region has 14 residues. V gave up 2 bases and J gave up 8 bases, with 12 bases separating them. Germline CDR1 and CDR2: MNHNY and SVGAGI (reference sequence). The CDR3 DNA reads as TGTGCCAGCAGTTACGGGGGGGGGTTCGAAAAACTGTTTTTT. It yields the protein CASSYGGGFEKLFF.

The V call is TRBV12-5, the J call TRBJ1-1; 8 bases are a match to TRBD1. V lost 0 bases to trimming and J lost 0 bases; unmatched junction nucleotides: 9. Germline lookup yields CDR1 LGHNT and CDR2 FRNRAP. The CDR3 consists of 18 residues. The CDR3 DNA follows: TGTGCTAGTGGTTTGGTGCTGGGGACAGGCCCCCTGAACACTGAAGCTTTCTTT. Translation: CASGLVLGTGPLNTEAFF.

This rearrangement joins TRBV5-1 to TRBJ2-5; 8 positions match TRBD2. The length of the CDR3 is 15 residues. Germline loops: CDR1 SGHRS, CDR2 YFSETQ. V trimming: 7 bases; J trimming: 5 bases; junction bases outside the gene matches: 13. CDR3 protein: CASRSYGGDMETQYF. The CDR3 region has the DNA TGCGCCAGCCGTTCTTACGGGGGGGATATGGAGACCCAGTACTTC.

This clone was observed a few times. The V and J genes are TRBV19 and TRBJ2-1; TRBD2 might be the D (6 bases). The CDR3 runs to 12 residues. Trimming pared 5 bases from V and 6 bases from J, leaving 8 bases between. In germline, CDR1 is LNHDA, CDR2 SQIVND (reference sequence). The CDR3, as DNA: TGTGCCAGTAGTGTGGGAGGCAATGAGCAGTTCTTC. This gives the protein CASSVGGNEQFF.

This chain uses TRBV4-1 with TRBJ2-7, with 7 bases lining up with TRBD1. Trimming cost V 2 bases and J 5 bases; bases outside gene matches: 3. Germline V gene lookup returns CDR1 MGHRA and CDR2 YSYEKL. This CDR3 has 13 residues. CDR3 nucleotide sequence: TGCGCCAGCAGCCAAACTCAGGGGGACGAGCAGTACTTC. As protein: CASSQTQGDEQYF.

This chain joins TRBV28 and TRBJ2-1, with 9 nucleotides matching TRBD2. Germline V gene lookup returns CDR1 MDHEN and CDR2 SYDVKM. CDR3 size: 16 residues. The ends lost 1 base at V and 8 bases at J; junction bases unmatched: 9. This chain's CDR3 is CASSLSKAGGPHEQFF. The CDR3 nucleotides read TGTGCCAGCAGTTTATCCAAGGCGGGAGGGCCCCATGAGCAGTTCTTC.

This chain links TRBV11-2 with TRBJ2-2; weak D call: TRBD2 (5 bases). The CDR3 spans 13 residues. The germline V and J ends were trimmed by 7 bases and 3 bases, with 9 bases remaining between them. Germline CDR1 reads SGHAT; CDR2 reads FQNNGV. CDR3: CASTPRDTGELFF. CDR3 nucleotide sequence: TGTGCCAGCACCCCGAGGGACACCGGGGAGCTGTTTTTT.

The chain recombines TRBV30 with TRBJ1-4; D ambiguous. Germline V gene lookup returns CDR1 GTSNPN and CDR2 SVGIG (reference sequence). Trimming cost V 0 bases and J 4 bases, with 12 bases left between them. CDR3 length: 15 residues. In DNA form, the CDR3 reads TGTGCCTGGAGTGTTCTCGCGGGGAATAATGAAAAACTGTTTTTT. Translation: CAWSVLAGNNEKLFF.

The chain couples TRBV5-1 to TRBJ2-7; the match to TRBD2 covers 9 bases. Germline V gene data show CDR1 as SGHRS and CDR2 as YFSETQ. V was pared by 3 bases and J by 7 bases, with 14 bases of the junction left unmatched. There are 16 residues in the CDR3. CDR3 protein: CASSSFSGGHSEEQYF. The CDR3 nucleotides read TGCGCCAGCAGCTCCTTTAGCGGGGGCCATTCAGAGGAGCAGTACTTC.

V gene TRBV2 combines with J gene TRBJ1-4; the D is unclear. This CDR3 contains 11 residues. V lost 4 bases and J 8 bases, leaving 5 bases between the germline ends. Germline CDR1 and CDR2: SNHLY and FYNNEI. The CDR3 loop is CASSVGEKLFF. The CDR3 DNA reads TGTGCCAGCAGTGTCGGGGAAAAACTGTTTTTT.

The chain couples TRBV30 to TRBJ1-1; 7 bases are shared with TRBD1. Germline values: CDR1 GTSNPN, CDR2 SVGIG (reference sequence). CDR3 size: 13 residues. V trimming: 2 bases; J trimming: 7 bases; junction bases outside the gene matches: 7. CDR3 in DNA: TGTGCCTGGAGTAAAGGGGGCCGGGGTGAAGCTTTCTTT. Translating it yields CAWSKGGRGEAFF. Complete variable domain (other parts from reference TRBV30 and TRBJ1-1): SQTIHQWPATLVQPVGSPLSLECTVEGTSNPNLYWYRQAAGRGLQLLFYSVGIGQISSEVPQNLSASRPQDRQFILSSKKLLLSDSGFYLCAWSKGGRGEAFFGQGTRLTVV.

The V call is TRBV6-5, the J call TRBJ2-7; the match to TRBD2 covers 7 bases. Germline CDR1 is MNHEY and CDR2 is SVGAGI. After removal of 6 bases from V and 1 base from J, the junction contained 9 bases not matched to a gene. The CDR3 has 15 residues. CDR3 sequence (DNA): TGTGCCAGCAGCCGGGGCGGGGAGGGTTCCTACGAGCAGTACTTC. Translating gives CASSRGGEGSYEQYF.

The chain uses TRBV25-1 and TRBJ2-3; TRBD2 matches 12 bases. This CDR3 is built from 17 residues. J gave up 2 bases and V 6 bases, and 9 bases lay outside the gene matches. Germline V CDR1 and CDR2: MGHDK, SYGVNS. The CDR3 spells CASRETTSGGFTDTQYF. As DNA, the CDR3 is TGTGCCAGCAGGGAAACGACTAGCGGGGGTTTCACAGATACGCAGTATTTT.

This rearrangement joins TRBV28 to TRBJ1-1; D gene uncertain. Per the germline V gene, CDR1 is MDHEN and CDR2 is SYDVKM. The V end was cut by 9 bases, the J end by 2 bases, with 10 bases between. This CDR3 comprises 12 residues. The DNA of the CDR3 is TGTGCCAGTGGACTTCCTAACACTGAAGCTTTCTTT. Protein sequence: CASGLPNTEAFF.

For the CDR3, the DNA is TGTGCCAGCTCCCAACTAATGACGGTCACAGATACGCAGTATTTT. This codes for CASSQLMTVTDTQYF. The chain is built from TRBV18 and TRBJ2-3; D uncertain. Per the germline V gene, CDR1 is KGHSH and CDR2 is LQKENI. V lost 6 bases to trimming and J lost 2 bases, with 15 bases between them. The CDR3 sequence is 15 residues long.

This clone was recorded a few times. The rearrangement uses TRBV5-1 and TRBJ2-2; TRBD2 matches at 8 bases. This CDR3 has 18 residues. The ends lost 0 bases at V and 4 bases at J; junction bases unmatched: 11. The germline V gene has CDR1 SGHRS and CDR2 YFSETQ. The CDR3 DNA is TGCGCCAGCAGCTTGGGTACTATAGCGGGACTTTTCACCGGGGAGCTGTTTTTT. This codes for CASSLGTIAGLFTGELFF.

The rearrangement uses TRBV9 and TRBJ2-7, with D perhaps TRBD1 (5 bases). V was pared by 0 bases and J by 5 bases, with 12 bases between. Germline loops: CDR1 SGDLS, CDR2 YYNGEE. This CDR3 contains 14 residues. The CDR3 loop is CASSVDEQAHEQYF. CDR3 DNA sequence: TGTGCCAGCAGCGTAGATGAACAGGCCCACGAGCAGTACTTC.

The chain couples TRBV6-1 to TRBJ2-1; 11 bases fit TRBD2. The V segment lost 6 bases and the J segment 2 bases; nucleotides outside the gene matches: 3. The CDR3 spans 15 residues. Germline-derived CDR1 and CDR2 are MNHNS and SASEGT. CDR3 region: CASSNSGRAYNEQFF. In DNA form, the CDR3 reads TGTGCCAGCAGCAATAGCGGGAGGGCCTACAATGAGCAGTTCTTC.